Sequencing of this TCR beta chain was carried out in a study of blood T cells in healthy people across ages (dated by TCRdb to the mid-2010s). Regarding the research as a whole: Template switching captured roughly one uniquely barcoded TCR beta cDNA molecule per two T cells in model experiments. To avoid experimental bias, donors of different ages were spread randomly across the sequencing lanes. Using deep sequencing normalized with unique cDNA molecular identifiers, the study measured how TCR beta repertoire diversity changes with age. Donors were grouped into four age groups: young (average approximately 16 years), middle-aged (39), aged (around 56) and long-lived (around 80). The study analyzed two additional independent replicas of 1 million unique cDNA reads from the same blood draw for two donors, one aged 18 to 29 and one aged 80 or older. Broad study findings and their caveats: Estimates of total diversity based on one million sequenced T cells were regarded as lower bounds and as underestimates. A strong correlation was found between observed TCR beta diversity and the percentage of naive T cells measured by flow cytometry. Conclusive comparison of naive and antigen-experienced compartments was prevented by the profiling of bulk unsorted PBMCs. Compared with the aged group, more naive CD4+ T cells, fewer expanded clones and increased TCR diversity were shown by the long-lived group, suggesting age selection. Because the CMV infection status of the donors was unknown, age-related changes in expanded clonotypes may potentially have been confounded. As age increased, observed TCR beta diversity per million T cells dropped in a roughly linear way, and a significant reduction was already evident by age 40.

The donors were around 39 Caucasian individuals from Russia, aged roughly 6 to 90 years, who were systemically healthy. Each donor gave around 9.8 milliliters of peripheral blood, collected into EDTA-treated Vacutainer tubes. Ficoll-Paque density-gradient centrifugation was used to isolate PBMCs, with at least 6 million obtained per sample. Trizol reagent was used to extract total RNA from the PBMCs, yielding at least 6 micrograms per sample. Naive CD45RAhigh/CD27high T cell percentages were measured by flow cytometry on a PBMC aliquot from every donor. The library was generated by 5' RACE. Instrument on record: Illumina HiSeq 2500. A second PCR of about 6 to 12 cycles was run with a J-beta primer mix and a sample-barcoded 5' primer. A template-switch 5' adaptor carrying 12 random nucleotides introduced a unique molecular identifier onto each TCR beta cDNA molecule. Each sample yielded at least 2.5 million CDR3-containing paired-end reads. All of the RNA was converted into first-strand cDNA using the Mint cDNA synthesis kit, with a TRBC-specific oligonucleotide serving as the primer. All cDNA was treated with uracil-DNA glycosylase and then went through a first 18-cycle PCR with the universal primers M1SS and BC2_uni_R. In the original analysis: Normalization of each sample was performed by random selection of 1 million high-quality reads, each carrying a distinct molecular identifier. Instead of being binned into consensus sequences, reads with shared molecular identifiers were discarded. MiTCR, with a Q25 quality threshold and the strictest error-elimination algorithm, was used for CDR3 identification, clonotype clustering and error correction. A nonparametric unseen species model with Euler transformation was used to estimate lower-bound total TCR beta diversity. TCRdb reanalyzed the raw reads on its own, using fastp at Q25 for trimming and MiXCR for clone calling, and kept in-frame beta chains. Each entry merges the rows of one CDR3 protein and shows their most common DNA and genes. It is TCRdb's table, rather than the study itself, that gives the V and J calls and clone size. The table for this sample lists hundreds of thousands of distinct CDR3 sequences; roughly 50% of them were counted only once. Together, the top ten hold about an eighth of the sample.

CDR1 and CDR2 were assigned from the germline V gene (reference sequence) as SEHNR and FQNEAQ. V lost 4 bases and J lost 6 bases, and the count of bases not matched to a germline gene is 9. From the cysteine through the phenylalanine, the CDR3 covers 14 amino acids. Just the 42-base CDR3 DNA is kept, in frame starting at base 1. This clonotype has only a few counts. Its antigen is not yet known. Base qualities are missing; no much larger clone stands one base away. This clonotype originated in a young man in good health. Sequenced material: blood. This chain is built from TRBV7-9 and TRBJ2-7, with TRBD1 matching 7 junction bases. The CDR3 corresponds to CASSSGQELREQYF. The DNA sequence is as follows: TGTGCCAGCAGCTCAGGACAGGAACTCCGCGAGCAGTACTTC.